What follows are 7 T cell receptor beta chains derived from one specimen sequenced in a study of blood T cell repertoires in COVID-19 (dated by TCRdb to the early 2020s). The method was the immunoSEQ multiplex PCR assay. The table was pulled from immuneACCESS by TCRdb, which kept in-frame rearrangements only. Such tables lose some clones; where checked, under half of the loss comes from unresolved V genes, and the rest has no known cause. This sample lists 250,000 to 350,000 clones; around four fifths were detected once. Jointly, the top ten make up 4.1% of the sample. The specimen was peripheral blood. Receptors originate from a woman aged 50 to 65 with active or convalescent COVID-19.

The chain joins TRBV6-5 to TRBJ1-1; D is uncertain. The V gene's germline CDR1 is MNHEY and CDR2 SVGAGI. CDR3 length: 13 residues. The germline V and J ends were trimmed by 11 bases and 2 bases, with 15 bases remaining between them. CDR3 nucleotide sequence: TGTGCCGTTGAACGCGCGGGAAACACTGAAGCTTTCTTT. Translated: CAVERAGNTEAFF.

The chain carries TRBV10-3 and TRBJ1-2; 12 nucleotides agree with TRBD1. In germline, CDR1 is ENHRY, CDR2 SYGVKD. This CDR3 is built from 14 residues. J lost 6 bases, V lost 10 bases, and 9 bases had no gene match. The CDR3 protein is CASLPGQGAHGYTF. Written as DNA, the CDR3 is TGTGCCAGCCTGCCGGGACAGGGGGCTCATGGCTACACCTTC.

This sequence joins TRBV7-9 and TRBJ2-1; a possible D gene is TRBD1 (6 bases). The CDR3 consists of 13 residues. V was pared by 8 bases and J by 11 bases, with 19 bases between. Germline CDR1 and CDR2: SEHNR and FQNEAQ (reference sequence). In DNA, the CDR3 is TGTGCCAGCGCGTACCTCACAGGGAATAAGCAGTTCTTC. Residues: CASAYLTGNKQFF.

CDR3 residues: CASSPHMAETGELFF. The CDR3 DNA reads TGTGCCAGCAGCCCCCACATGGCGGAGACCGGGGAGCTGTTTTTT. The gene calls are TRBV7-7 and TRBJ2-2; D remains unclear. Looked up from germline, CDR1 is SSHAT and CDR2 is FNYEAQ (reference sequence). V lost 5 bases and J 5 bases, leaving 15 bases between the germline ends. The CDR3 spans 15 residues.

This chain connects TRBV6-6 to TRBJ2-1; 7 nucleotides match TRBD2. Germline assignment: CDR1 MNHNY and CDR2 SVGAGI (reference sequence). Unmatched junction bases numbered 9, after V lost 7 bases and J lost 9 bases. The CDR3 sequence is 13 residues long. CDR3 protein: CASNRGSNSEQFF. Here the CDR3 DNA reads TGTGCCAGCAATCGCGGGAGCAATTCTGAGCAGTTCTTC.

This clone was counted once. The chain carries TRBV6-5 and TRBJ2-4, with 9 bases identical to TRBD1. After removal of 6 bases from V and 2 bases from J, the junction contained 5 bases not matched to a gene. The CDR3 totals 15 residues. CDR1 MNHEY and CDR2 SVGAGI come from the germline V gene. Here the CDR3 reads CASRRTGDSKNIQYF. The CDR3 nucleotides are TGTGCCAGCAGGAGGACAGGGGATTCCAAAAACATTCAGTACTTC.

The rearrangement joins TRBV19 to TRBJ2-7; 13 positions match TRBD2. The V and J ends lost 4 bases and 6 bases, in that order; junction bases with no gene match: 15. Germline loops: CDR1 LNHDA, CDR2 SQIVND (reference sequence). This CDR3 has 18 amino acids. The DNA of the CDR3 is TGTGCCAGTAGTACCCCGCGGACTAGCGGGAGTCTCAGATGCGAGCAGTACTTC. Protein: CASSTPRTSGSLRCEQYF.